A selection of T cell receptor beta chains follows, all from one sample in a study of cytomegalovirus exposure and HLA in healthy donors. The protocol was immunoSEQ multiplex PCR, while the TCRdb copy is restricted to in-frame clones and leaves out a portion. The data hold about 110,000 clones, with 70% to 80% observed a single time. Sample: PBMCs. Receptors originate from a boy younger than 18 in good health and CMV-seronegative. Each CDR3 is given with its conserved first and last residue. D genes are given only for firm matches. Size values are once, few and many counts, or a class for expanded clones, and some rows have none.

J gene | clone size | V gene | D gene | CDR3 DNA | CDR3 protein
TRBJ1-2 | . | TRBV5-1 | . | TGCGCCAGCAGCTTGGTATGGTTAGATGGCTACACCTTC | CASSLVWLDGYTF
TRBJ2-2 | . | TRBV2 | TRBD2 | TGTGCCAGCAGCGCCTTGGAGGGGAGCGGGAGGAAGGCCGGGGAGCTGTTTTTT | CASSALEGSGRKAGELFF
TRBJ2-3 | once | TRBV4-1 | . | TGCGCCAGCAGCCAAGATCCAACAGGGTGGGGCACAGATACGCAGTATTTT | CASSQDPTGWGTDTQYF
TRBJ2-6 | few | TRBV6-4 | . | TGTGCCAGCAGTGACTCACACTCTGGGGCCAACGTCCTGACTTTC | CASSDSHSGANVLTF
TRBJ1-5 | . | TRBV7-9 | TRBD1 | TGTGCCAGCAGCTTAGCGGGTGCAGGAGGGGGCGATCAGCCCCAGCATTTT | CASSLAGAGGGDQPQHF
TRBJ1-5 | . | TRBV2 | TRBD1 | TGTGCCAGCAGTCGGACAGGGGGCGGTCAGCCCCAGCATTTT | CASSRTGGGQPQHF
TRBJ2-1 | . | TRBV7-9 | . | TGTGCCAGCAGCCAACTTGCGGGCTCCTACAATGAGCAGTTCTTC | CASSQLAGSYNEQFF
TRBJ1-2 | . | TRBV2 | TRBD1 | TGTGCCAGCAACCAGGACAGGGGGTCGGGTGGCTACACCTTC | CASNQDRGSGGYTF
TRBJ2-5 | . | TRBV28 | TRBD2 | TGTGCCAGCACGACTCCGGGAGGGAGCCAGTACTTC | CASTTPGGSQYF
TRBJ1-1 | . | TRBV30 | . | TGTGCCTGGAGTGTCAATAGTTTTGAAGCTTTCTTT | CAWSVNSFEAFF
TRBJ2-5 | few | TRBV7-9 | TRBD2 | TGTGCCAGCAGCAAAGGGACTAGCGCCGACCAAGAGACCCAGTACTTC | CASSKGTSADQETQYF
TRBJ1-2 | . | TRBV30 | . | TGTGCCTGGAGTGTACCTGCTGGCAGGAGGCTCTTC | CAWSVPAGRRLF
TRBJ2-1 | . | TRBV6-5 | TRBD1 | TGTGCCAGCACCGACGGACAGGGGGCGGTCGATGAGCAGTTCTTC | CASTDGQGAVDEQFF
TRBJ1-2 | . | TRBV28 | TRBD1 | TGTGCCAGCAGTCGAACAGGGGTGGGTAGCTATGGCTACACCTTC | CASSRTGVGSYGYTF
TRBJ2-5 | . | TRBV5-1 | . | TGCGCCAGCAGCTTGGAGGGCGGGGTATTGACGGAGACCCAGTACTTC | CASSLEGGVLTETQYF
TRBJ2-3 | . | TRBV29-1 | TRBD2 | TGCAGCGTTAGAGAAGGACTAGCGTCTCCCAGGGCAGATACGCAGTATTTT | CSVREGLASPRADTQYF
TRBJ1-2 | . | TRBV30 | . | TGTGCCTGGAGTAAACAGGGAAATGATGGCTACACCTTC | CAWSKQGNDGYTF
TRBJ1-3 | few | TRBV27 | . | TGTGCCAGCAGTTCCAGGGTCAGGGGCGCGGGTGGAAACACCATATATTTT | CASSSRVRGAGGNTIYF
TRBJ1-4 | . | TRBV5-1 | . | TGCGCCAGCAGCTTGAGCGGGGGTAATGAAAAACTGTTTTTT | CASSLSGGNEKLFF
TRBJ1-1 | . | TRBV5-1 | . | TGCGCCAGCAGCTTGGCCGGGGACACTGAAGCTTTCTTT | CASSLAGDTEAFF
TRBJ2-3 | . | TRBV5-1 | . | TGCGCCAGCAGCGCCCGGGACTTAGTCGTCACAGATACGCAGTATTTT | CASSARDLVVTDTQYF
TRBJ2-1 | . | TRBV29-1 | TRBD2 | TGCAGCGTTAGCGGGAGGGCCGAAGTATCCAATGAGCAGTTCTTC | CSVSGRAEVSNEQFF
TRBJ2-7 | . | TRBV28 | TRBD1 | TGTGCCAGCAGTTCTCAGGCGGCGACAGGGGACCACGAGCAGTACTTC | CASSSQAATGDHEQYF
TRBJ2-7 | once | TRBV6-5 | TRBD2 | TGTGCCGCGAAGCGGGGTAGCTACGAGCAGTACTTC | CAAKRGSYEQYF
TRBJ2-4 | . | TRBV7-2 | . | TGTGCCAGCAGCCCGGGACTAGCCAAAAACATTCAGTACTTC | CASSPGLAKNIQYF
TRBJ2-7 | . | TRBV6-1 | TRBD2 | TGTGCCAGCAACGAGCTAGCGGATTCCTACGAGCAGTACTTC | CASNELADSYEQYF
TRBJ1-1 | few | TRBV25-1 | . | TGTGCCAGCAGTGAATCCGGGAGGACTGAAGCTTTCTTT | CASSESGRTEAFF
TRBJ2-3 | once | TRBV29-1 | TRBD2 | TGCAGCGTACAGCGGGAGATTACAGATACGCAGTATTTT | CSVQREITDTQYF
TRBJ2-7 | few | TRBV20-1 | . | TGCAGTGCTAGAGCGGGCGAGCAGTACTTC | CSARAGEQYF
TRBJ1-2 | . | TRBV19 | TRBD1 | TGTGCCAGTACCAACTTCCAAGACAGGGGGCGCGGCTATGGCTACACCTTC | CASTNFQDRGRGYGYTF
TRBJ1-5 | . | TRBV7-2 | . | TGTGCCAGCAGCTCGGTCGGTTATAGCAATCAGCCCCAGCATTTT | CASSSVGYSNQPQHF
TRBJ2-7 | . | TRBV7-9 | TRBD2 | TGTGCCAGCAGCTTCGAACGGGAGGGCCGATACGAGCAGTACTTC | CASSFEREGRYEQYF
TRBJ2-7 | . | TRBV18 | . | TGTGCCAGCTCACCCGAATTTACAGGGTCCTACGAGCAGTACTTC | CASSPEFTGSYEQYF
TRBJ2-1 | . | TRBV7-6 | TRBD2 | TGTGCCAGCACGTCTAGCGGGGGGGCCAATGAGCAGTTCTTC | CASTSSGGANEQFF
TRBJ1-1 | . | TRBV10-3 | . | TGTGCCATAAAGACAGATTTGAACACTGAAGCTTTCTTT | CAIKTDLNTEAFF
TRBJ1-6 | few | TRBV19 | . | TGTGCCAGTAGTATGGGGAATACTAGGAGGGATTCACCCCTCCACTTT | CASSMGNTRRDSPLHF
TRBJ2-6 | . | TRBV28 | . | TGTGCCAGCAGCTTTCGACGACTCTCTGGGGCCAACGTCCTGACTTTC | CASSFRRLSGANVLTF
TRBJ1-2 | few | TRBV9 | . | TGTGCCAGCAGCCCCACCTTGGGGAGCGAACTTTATGGCTACACCTTC | CASSPTLGSELYGYTF
TRBJ1-2 | . | TRBV5-4 | TRBD1 | TGTGCCAGCAGCTACGGACAGGGAGGCTATGGCTACACCTTC | CASSYGQGGYGYTF
TRBJ2-7 | . | TRBV28 | . | TGTGCCAGCAGTCGGCGACAAGCCTACGAGCAGTACTTC | CASSRRQAYEQYF
TRBJ2-7 | once | TRBV6-6 | TRBD1 | TGTGCCAGCAGTTACTCCACAGGGGGCGAGCAGTACTTC | CASSYSTGGEQYF
TRBJ2-7 | . | TRBV5-1 | . | TGCGCCAGCAGCTTGGGGGGGCTCTCCTACGAGCAGTACTTC | CASSLGGLSYEQYF
TRBJ2-5 | . | TRBV7-9 | . | TGTGCCAGCAGCTTATTAGGAGGAGGTCTGGACTTC | CASSLLGGGLDF
TRBJ1-6 | . | TRBV6-5 | . | TGTGCCAGCAGTTACTCGGCGCGGGGGAGGAATTCACCCCTCCACTTT | CASSYSARGRNSPLHF
TRBJ2-4 | . | TRBV5-1 | . | TGCGCCAGCAGCTTGGGACTTACTGCCAAAAACATTCAGTACTTC | CASSLGLTAKNIQYF
TRBJ1-1 | . | TRBV9 | . | TGTGCCAGCAGCGTCCCCTCTATCGGACAGATAGTAGACACTGAAGCTTTCTTT | CASSVPSIGQIVDTEAFF
TRBJ2-7 | . | TRBV4-3 | . | TGCGCCAGCAGCCAAGATGAGACACACAGATCCTACGAGCAGTACTTC | CASSQDETHRSYEQYF
TRBJ1-5 | few | TRBV9 | TRBD1 | TGTGCCAGCAGCAGGGACAGGTTTGGTCAGCCCCAGCATTTT | CASSRDRFGQPQHF
TRBJ1-4 | once | TRBV2 | . | TGTGCCAGCAGTGTAAGACAGACTAATGAAAAACTGTTTTTT | CASSVRQTNEKLFF
TRBJ2-5 | . | TRBV18 | . | TGTGCCAGCTCACCACGGAACGTCGGGGAGACCCAGTACTTC | CASSPRNVGETQYF
TRBJ2-7 | . | TRBV5-6 | TRBD2 | TGTGCCAGCAGCTGGGGGACTAGCGGGAGGCCCCCTTCCTACGAGCAGTACTTC | CASSWGTSGRPPSYEQYF
TRBJ1-1 | . | TRBV6-6 | . | TGTGCCAGCACTCCAGGGGTTCGGACTGAAGCTTTCTTT | CASTPGVRTEAFF
TRBJ2-5 | . | TRBV9 | TRBD2 | TGTGCCAGCAGCGTAGCTCCCCAAGCGGGGGGTTTGCAGGGGAGCCAGTACTTC | CASSVAPQAGGLQGSQYF
TRBJ2-1 | . | TRBV5-1 | TRBD2 | TGCGCCAGCAGCTTGGATACTAGCGGGGGAAACAATGAGCAGTTCTTC | CASSLDTSGGNNEQFF
TRBJ1-5 | . | TRBV5-1 | . | TGCGTCAGCAGCTTTGGGGAAGGGGGTGGCAATCAGCCCCAGCATTTT | CVSSFGEGGGNQPQHF
TRBJ1-5 | few | TRBV28 | TRBD1 | TGTGCCAGCAGTCCTCACAGGGGGCAGAATCAGCCCCAGCATTTT | CASSPHRGQNQPQHF
TRBJ2-5 | few | TRBV7-9 | TRBD1 | TGTGCCAGCAGCGACAGATCAGGGGGCGAAGAGACCCAGTACTTC | CASSDRSGGEETQYF
TRBJ2-5 | once | TRBV2 | TRBD2 | TGTGCCAGCAGGCGGGACAGCGGGGGGGCGGAGACCCAGTACTTC | CASRRDSGGAETQYF
TRBJ2-7 | . | TRBV12-2 | . | TGTGCAAGTCGCTTATATAAGCCTTATGGACAGGCCTACGAGCAGTACTTC | CASRLYKPYGQAYEQYF
TRBJ2-7 | . | TRBV5-4 | . | TGTGCCAGCAGCTTGGGACAGGGAGGCACCTACGAGCAGTACTTC | CASSLGQGGTYEQYF